This T cell receptor (beta chain) was profiled in a study of CD8+ T cells in alopecia areata (dated by TCRdb to the late 2010s). General notes on the study: Treated patients were enrolled in an open-label pilot trial of oral tofacitinib at 5 to 10 mg twice daily for moderate-to-severe alopecia areata. Tofacitinib was given for 6 to 18 months, followed by 6 months of follow-up off drug to assess delayed response and recurrence. immunoSEQ multiplex PCR using 35 Vbeta forward primers and 13 Jbeta reverse primers was used to amplify TCRbeta CDR3 regions. On the human side, TCRbeta sequencing was run on scalp tissue and on sorted CD4+ and CD8+ peripheral blood T cells from healthy controls and from alopecia areata patients with either patchy or totalis/universalis disease. RNA was obtained with the PAXgene miRNA kit for fixed scalp, the miRNeasy kit for PBMCs, and the RNeasy kit for mouse skin. Scalp clonality was compared among normal scalp (n=4), patchy alopecia areata scalp (n=8), and alopecia totalis/universalis scalp (n=8). Biopsies were taken from tofacitinib-treated patients at baseline and again at 4 and 24 weeks into treatment, and several of those patients also had a later scalp biopsy. To study T cell clonal expansion in alopecia areata, the researchers applied high-throughput TCRbeta sequencing to both the C3H/HeJ mouse model and human patients.

Library method: the immunoSEQ multiplex PCR assay. RNA was extracted from all samples and reverse transcribed into cDNA as template for TCR sequencing. SuperScript III was used for first-strand cDNA synthesis, primed with a 2:1 mix of oligo-dT and random hexamers. Amplification bias was assessed with a synthetic immune receptor repertoire, and residual bias was removed computationally. Per the source publication's procedure: Raw reads were preprocessed for error removal, and CDR3 was defined according to IMGT conventions as running from the conserved cysteine to phenylalanine. Clonality was computed as 1 minus the Shannon entropy, with the entropy normalized by log2 of the number of productive unique TCRs. Whether scalp clones were CD4 or CD8 was inferred by matching scalp TCRbeta sequences against CD4 and CD8 repertoires sorted from blood. Drawn from immuneACCESS, this table holds only the in-frame rearrangements with V and J called that TCRdb kept. Clones are partly lost; checked studies trace under half to an unresolved V gene and leave the rest unexplained. The V and J calls and clone size are taken from that table; D and trimming were inferred from the DNA. The sample yields 120,000 to 150,000 clones; around 47% were counted once. Jointly, the top ten make up more than 6.5% of the sample.

A word on this clone: Its antigen is not yet known. Qualities for individual bases were not recorded, and no much larger clone is one base off.

From alopecia areata patients, peripheral blood was collected along with lesional scalp punch biopsies. After PBMCs were isolated by density centrifugation and stained for CD3, CD4 and CD8, a FACSAria was used to sort CD4+ and CD8+ T cells. Results and caveats for the whole study, not just this receptor: Shared TCR sequences between patients were less evident than in mice, which may be partly attributable to HLA diversity in the patient population. Compared with normal scalp, lesional scalp had higher clonality and more expanded CD8+ clones, particularly in alopecia totalis/universalis, a pattern that suggests antigenic drive. Unlike mouse skin, which is dominated by gammadelta T cells, normal human skin has resident alphabeta T cells that are also sequenced, and this complicates analysis of the scalp TCR repertoire.

Measured from the cysteine to the phenylalanine, the CDR3 is 13 residues long. Only the CDR3 region is kept as DNA, spanning 39 bases read in frame from base 1. Between the V and J ends, shortened by 7 bases and 3 bases respectively, the junction contains 15 bases. For CDR1 and CDR2, the germline V gene lists SQVTM and ANQGSEA. Sequenced sample: CD4+ T cells sorted from blood. The sequence derives from a human donor with alopecia areata. Recombination linked TRBV29-1 to TRBJ1-1; the D segment could be TRBD1, given 5 matching bases. The sequenced DNA is TGCAGCGCATCGGGGGTCCTGGACACTGAAGCTTTCTTT. Translated, this is CSASGVLDTEAFF.